Presented here are 10 T cell receptor beta chains from one specimen sequenced in a study of shared clonotypes between healthy human individuals. Selected positively for CCR7 and CD45RO-negative, naive CD8 cells excluded terminally differentiated effector memory CD45RA+ cells. The data were produced by immunoSEQ multiplex PCR, yet TCRdb's version contains in-frame clones alone and is incomplete. The sample shows about 1,900,000 clones, 85% to 95% of them seen only once. The material sequenced was naive CD8+ T cells sorted from blood. The receptor source for this set is a man aged 18 to 35 in good health.

This chain uses TRBV6-1 with TRBJ1-3; D unclear. The CDR3 length is 15 residues. The germline V and J ends were trimmed by 1 base and 0 bases, with 7 bases remaining between them. Germline V gene data show CDR1 as MNHNS and CDR2 as SASEGT. CDR3 residues: CASSEGPYSGNTIYF. In DNA form, the CDR3 reads TGTGCCAGCAGTGAAGGTCCTTACTCTGGAAACACCATATATTTT.

The chain uses TRBV5-1 and TRBJ1-2, with 10 bases lining up with TRBD1. Trimming cost V 4 bases and J 10 bases; bases outside gene matches: 13. CDR1 is SGHRS, CDR2 YFSETQ, per germline. The length of the CDR3 is 15 residues. CDR3 sequence: CASSQGQGISIDYTF. CDR3 bases: TGCGCCAGCAGCCAGGGACAGGGGATTTCTATCGACTACACCTTC. The entire variable domain, with the rest obtained from reference TRBV5-1 and TRBJ1-2, is as follows: KAGVTQTPRYLIKTRGQQVTLSCSPISGHRSVSWYQQTPGQGLQFLFEYFSETQRNKGNFPGRFSGRQFSNSRSEMNVSTLELGDSALYLCASSQGQGISIDYTFGSGTRLTVV.

This clone was observed a single time. J is TRBJ1-1 and V is TRBV27, with a possible D match to TRBD1 (6 bases). The CDR3 has 13 residues. V lost 2 bases and J 10 bases, leaving 14 bases between the germline ends. CDR1 is MNHEY and CDR2 is SMNVEV in the germline V gene (reference sequence). CDR3 residues: CASSLPWGGRAFF. The CDR3, as DNA: TGTGCCAGCAGTTTACCTTGGGGGGGGCGAGCTTTCTTT.

The V gene is TRBV10-3, the J gene TRBJ1-2, with 7 positions matching TRBD1. Germline assignment: CDR1 ENHRY and CDR2 SYGVKD. This CDR3 contains 15 residues. V lost 3 bases and J lost 6; bases outside the gene matches: 10. The CDR3 DNA follows: TGTGCCATCAGTGACGGACAGGCGGGATTCAATGGCTACACCTTC. Encoded protein: CAISDGQAGFNGYTF.

The chain carries TRBV10-3 and TRBJ2-2, with 7 bases aligning to TRBD2. The V gene end was trimmed by 2 bases and the J gene end by 5 bases; junction bases not matched to a gene: 8. Germline CDR1 reads ENHRY; CDR2 reads SYGVKD. The CDR3 sequence is 16 residues long. This CDR3 is CAISEDGGSGTGELFF. The CDR3, as DNA: TGTGCCATCAGTGAGGACGGCGGGAGTGGGACCGGGGAGCTGTTTTTT.

The chain uses TRBV4-1 and TRBJ1-4; TRBD1 agrees at 7 bases. V gave up 2 bases and J gave up 5 bases; unmatched junction bases: 8. This CDR3 region has 16 residues. Germline CDR1 reads MGHRA; CDR2 reads YSYEKL. The CDR3 nucleotides are TGCGCCAGCAGCCAACTTAATGGACAGGAGAATGAAAAACTGTTTTTT. It codes for CASSQLNGQENEKLFF.

This chain joins TRBV27 and TRBJ1-1, with 7 positions matching TRBD1. In germline, CDR1 is MNHEY, CDR2 SMNVEV (reference sequence). J gave up 1 base and V 5 bases, and 4 bases lay outside the gene matches. The CDR3 loop spans 14 amino acids. CDR3 sequence reads: CASSATGRNTEAFF. Written as DNA, the CDR3 is TGTGCCAGCAGTGCGACAGGGCGGAACACTGAAGCTTTCTTT.

This clone has just one count. This rearrangement joins TRBV12-5 to TRBJ2-5, with 8 bases lining up with TRBD1. The CDR3 length is 15 residues. The germline V gene has CDR1 LGHNT and CDR2 FRNRAP. With 1 base clipped from V and 5 bases from J, the junction kept 6 bases outside the gene matches. This chain's CDR3 is CASGLGDPGGETQYF. CDR3 DNA sequence: TGTGCTAGTGGTTTGGGGGACCCAGGGGGCGAGACCCAGTACTTC.

Remarks on this clone: The same CDR3 can be traced to other DNA sequences in this sample. The V and J genes are TRBV25-1 and TRBJ1-2; D remains ambiguous. Germline CDR1 and CDR2: MGHDK and SYGVNS. Trimming left V 5 bases short and J 3 bases short, with 7 bases between. This CDR3 spans 12 amino acids. CDR3 protein: CASSPGDYGYTF. The CDR3 DNA follows: TGTGCCAGCAGTCCAGGAGACTATGGCTACACCTTC.

The chain employs TRBV10-3 and TRBJ2-3, with 14 bases fitting TRBD2. The trim removed 2 bases at V and 0 bases at J, leaving 4 bases unmatched. Germline CDR1 and CDR2: ENHRY and SYGVKD. This CDR3 contains 18 residues. This CDR3 is CAISEARTSGGSTDTQYF. DNA of the CDR3: TGTGCCATCAGTGAGGCCCGGACTAGCGGGGGGAGCACAGATACGCAGTATTTT.